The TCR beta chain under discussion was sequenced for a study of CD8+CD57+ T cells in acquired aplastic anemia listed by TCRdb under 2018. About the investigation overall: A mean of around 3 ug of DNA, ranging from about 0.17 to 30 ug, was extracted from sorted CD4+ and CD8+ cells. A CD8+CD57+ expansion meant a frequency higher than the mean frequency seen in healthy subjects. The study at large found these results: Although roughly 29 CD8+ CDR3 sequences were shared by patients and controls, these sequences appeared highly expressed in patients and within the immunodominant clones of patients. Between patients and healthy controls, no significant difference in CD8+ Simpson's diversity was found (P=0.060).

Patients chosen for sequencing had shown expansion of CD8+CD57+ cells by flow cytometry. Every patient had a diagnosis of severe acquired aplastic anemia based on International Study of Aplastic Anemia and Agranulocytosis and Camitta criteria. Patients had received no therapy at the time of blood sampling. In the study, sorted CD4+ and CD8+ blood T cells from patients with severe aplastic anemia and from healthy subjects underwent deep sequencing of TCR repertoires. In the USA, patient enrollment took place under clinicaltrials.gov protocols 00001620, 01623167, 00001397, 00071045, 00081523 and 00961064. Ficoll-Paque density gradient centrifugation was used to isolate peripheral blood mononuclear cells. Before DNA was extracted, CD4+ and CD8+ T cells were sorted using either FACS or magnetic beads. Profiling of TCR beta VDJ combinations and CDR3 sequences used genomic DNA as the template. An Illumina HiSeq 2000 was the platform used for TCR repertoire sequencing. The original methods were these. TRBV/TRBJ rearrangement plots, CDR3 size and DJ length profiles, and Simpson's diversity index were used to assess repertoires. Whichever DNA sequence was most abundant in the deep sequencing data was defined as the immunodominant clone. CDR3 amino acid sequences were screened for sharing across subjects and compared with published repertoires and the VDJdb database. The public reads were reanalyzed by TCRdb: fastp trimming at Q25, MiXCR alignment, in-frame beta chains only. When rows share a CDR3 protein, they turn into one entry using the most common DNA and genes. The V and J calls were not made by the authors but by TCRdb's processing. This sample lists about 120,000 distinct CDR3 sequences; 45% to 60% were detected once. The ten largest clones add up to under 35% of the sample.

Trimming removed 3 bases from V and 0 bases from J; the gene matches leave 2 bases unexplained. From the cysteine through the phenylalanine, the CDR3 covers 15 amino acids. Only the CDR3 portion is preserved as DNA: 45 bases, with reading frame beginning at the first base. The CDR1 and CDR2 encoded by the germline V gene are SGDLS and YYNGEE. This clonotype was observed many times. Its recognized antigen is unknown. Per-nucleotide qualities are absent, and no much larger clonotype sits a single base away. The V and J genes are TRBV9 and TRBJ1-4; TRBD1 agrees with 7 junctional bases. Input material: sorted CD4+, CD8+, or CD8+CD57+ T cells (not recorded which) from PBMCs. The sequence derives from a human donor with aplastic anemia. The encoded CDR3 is CASSAGTATNEKLFF. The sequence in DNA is TGTGCCAGCAGCGCGGGGACAGCAACTAATGAAAAACTGTTTTTT. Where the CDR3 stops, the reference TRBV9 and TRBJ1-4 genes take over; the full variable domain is DSGVTQTPKHLITATGQRVTLRCSPRSGDLSVYWYQQSLDQGLQFLIQYYNGEERAKGNILERFSAQQFPDLHSELNLSSLELGDSALYFCASSAGTATNEKLFFGSGTQLSVL.